These 4 T cell receptor beta chains were all obtained from the same sample, sequenced in a study of T-cell reconstitution after alpha-beta-depleted transplantation in children. Using unique molecular identifiers, the investigators prepared the TCRbeta library. MiXCR, applied by TCRdb to the PCR reads, yields one record per CDR3 protein. Among about 500,000 distinct CDR3 sequences listed, over 25% were seen once. The sequencing used PBMCs from the stem cell graft donor, collected from the stem cell graft. The source is a human donor who donated a stem cell graft to a child with aplastic anemia.

The chain is built from TRBV25-1 and TRBJ1-4; 10 positions match TRBD1. Germline assignment: CDR1 MGHDK and CDR2 SYGVNS. The CDR3 contains 17 residues. The J segment lost 7 bases and the V segment lost 1 base, leaving 9 bases of the junction unmatched. The CDR3 bases are TGTGCCAGCAGTGAATTCACTCCCGGGACAGGGGTTGAAAAACTGTTTTTT. Translating it yields CASSEFTPGTGVEKLFF.

As DNA, the CDR3 is TGTGCCAGCAGTCGGACTAGGTCCTACAATGAGCAGTTCTTC. This codes for CASSRTRSYNEQFF. This chain joins TRBV12-3 or TRBV12-4 and TRBJ2-1; TRBD2 aligns across 7 bases. V was pared by 5 bases and J by 1 base, with 2 bases of the junction left unmatched. This CDR3 is 14 amino acids long.

CDR3 nucleotide sequence: TGCAGCATACCCGGGGTGGCGTACGGGGAGCTGTTTTTT. It encodes CSIPGVAYGELFF. The rearrangement uses TRBV29-1 and TRBJ2-2; tentative D call: TRBD2 (5 bases). From germline, CDR1 is SQVTM and CDR2 ANQGSEA. Trimming removed 8 bases at V and 7 bases at J, with 17 bases between. CDR3 length: 13 amino acids.

This clonotype was observed a handful of times. This sequence joins TRBV30 and TRBJ1-2, with D hard to call. The CDR3 runs 13 residues. The V gene lost 2 bases and the J gene lost 3 bases, with 10 bases spanning the gap. Per germline, CDR1 GTSNPN and CDR2 SVGIG (reference sequence). CDR3 sequence: CAWSRPDYYGYTF. CDR3 coding DNA: TGTGCCTGGAGTCGACCGGACTACTATGGCTACACCTTC.